The present entry profiles one T cell receptor (beta chain) with its context. Its antigen is as yet unknown. These data are taken from a study of Graves' ophthalmopathy and Graves' hyperthyroidism. Study-wide points: Clonotypes were expanded in thyroid at above 0.001 frequency, and most also appeared in blood.

The CDR3 sequence is 15 residues long. CDR1 and CDR2 (germline): LGHNT, FRNRAP. The V segment lost 6 bases and the J segment 4 bases; nucleotides outside the gene matches: 7. From RNA, the CDR3 regions of TCR beta chains were amplified and sequenced. In the first round, RT-PCR was carried out with HTBI primers, and a multiplex PCR formed the second round. Each CDR3 protein is one row after TCRdb ran MiXCR on the multiplex PCR reads. The sample carries 200,000 to 300,000 distinct CDR3 sequences, approximately 42% recorded once. The V and J genes are TRBV12-5 and TRBJ1-5; 9 positions agree with TRBD1. The sample taken for sequencing was peripheral blood. The receptor's source is an adult man with Graves' ophthalmopathy. The DNA for the CDR3 is TGTGCTAGTGGCCACCGGGACAGGGATAATCAGCCCCAGCATTTT. This gives the protein CASGHRDRDNQPQHF.